This T cell receptor (beta chain) was sequenced during a study of siplizumab effects on memory and regulatory T cells. Only in-frame clones appear in the TCRdb table, and some are missing; sequencing was by immunoSEQ multiplex PCR. The sample holds approximately 84,000 clones, 95% seen once. The table lists this clone with a count of one. Its target is not known. An end of the junction differs from the germline gene, which may be a read error. This CDR3 contains 13 residues. The germline CDR1 and CDR2 sequences are WSHSY and SAAADI. Study outcomes and limitations: The drug siplizumab significantly decreased the alloreactive sequences that could be traced to unstimulated CD4+ memory cells. Mappable alloreactive CD4+ clones averaged 68.8% Treg-derived with siplizumab versus approximately 25% in controls. Memory T cells appeared less diverse than naive cells, which seemed to contribute substantially to alloresponse.

The specimen was CD8+ T cells sorted from blood. This rearrangement joins TRBV10-2 to TRBJ1-1, with D uncertain. The receptor comes from a human donor in good health. CDR3 nucleotide sequence: TGCGCCGGCAGGTTGAAAGGGCCGTCTGAAGCTTTCTTT. It encodes CAGRLKGPSEAFF.